This TCR beta chain was recorded in a study of T cells in Graves' hyperthyroidism and ophthalmopathy. This clonotype was observed at least ten times. Authors of the study amplified TCR beta CDR3 regions from RNA transcripts. HTBI primers were employed in a first-round RT-PCR of the TCR CDR3. MiXCR, run by TCRdb on the multiplex PCR reads, gives a single entry per CDR3 protein. Of about 380,000 distinct CDR3 sequences listed, about 15% are singletons. For the diagnoses, clinical symptoms, serum thyroxine and TRAb, thyroid ultrasound and orbital computed tomography were used. PBMCs were collected from a roughly 10 ml volume of fresh peripheral blood. Sequenced input: blood. The sequence came from a woman in her fifties or sixties with Graves' hyperthyroidism.

This CDR3 is CASSLQLGTEAFF. CDR3 nucleotides: TGCGCCAGCAGCCTTCAACTCGGCACTGAAGCTTTCTTT. V and J are TRBV5-1 and TRBJ1-1; no reliable D call. V was cut by 4 bases and J by 4 bases, with 11 bases left in between. From germline, CDR1 is SGHRS and CDR2 YFSETQ. This CDR3 is 13 amino acids long.